These T cell receptor beta chains were read from a single sample in a study of control samples from healthy donors and cancer patients. Only in-frame clones appear in the TCRdb table, and some are missing; sequencing was by immunoSEQ multiplex PCR. The table has 210,000 or so clones, 91% seen once. Sequenced: blood. These receptors originate from a man aged 25 to 45 in good health. CDR3s include the opening cysteine and the closing phenylalanine or tryptophan. Each record gives: D gene, J gene, V gene, clone size, CDR3 DNA, CDR3 protein. A D gene is named only where the DNA matches it firmly. Not all rows give a size; the values are once, few, many and, for expanded clones, a class.

NA | TRBJ2-7 | TRBV10-3 | NA | TGTGCCATCAGTGAGAGTCCTCAGGATGGCGAGCAGTACTTC | CAISESPQDGEQYF
NA | TRBJ1-6 | TRBV3-1/TRBV3-2 | NA | TGTGCCAGCAGCCTTCTCGACCGTTATAATTCACCCCTCCACTTT | CASSLLDRYNSPLHF
NA | TRBJ1-2 | TRBV3-1/TRBV3-2 | NA | TGTGCCAGCAGCCAAGCTCAACGCGACAGAGACTACACCTTC | CASSQAQRDRDYTF
NA | TRBJ1-3 | TRBV5-1 | NA | TGCGCCAGCAGCTGGGGGGGACCCTCTGGAAACACCATATATTTT | CASSWGGPSGNTIYF
NA | TRBJ2-2 | TRBV18 | once | TGTGCCAGCTCACCGAAGCTGAACACCGGGGAGCTGTTTTTT | CASSPKLNTGELFF
NA | TRBJ2-7 | TRBV6-1 | NA | TGTGCCAGCAGTGAACGGTGGGGAAGCTCCTACGAGCAGTACTTC | CASSERWGSSYEQYF
NA | TRBJ2-1 | TRBV9 | NA | TGTGCCAGCAGCGCCCGGGACATATACAATGAGCAGTTCTTC | CASSARDIYNEQFF
NA | TRBJ2-7 | TRBV10-1 | once | TGCGCCAGCAGTGAAGGGGGGCGGACGGCGAGCGAGCAGTACTTC | CASSEGGRTASEQYF
NA | TRBJ1-1 | TRBV6-1 | NA | TGTGCCAGCAGTGAATCCTTTTCCCCGACAGATAACACTGAAGCTTTCTTT | CASSESFSPTDNTEAFF
NA | TRBJ1-5 | TRBV7-9 | NA | TGTGCCAGCAGCAAGCAGGGACAAATAACTCAGCCCCAGCATTTT | CASSKQGQITQPQHF
TRBD2 | TRBJ2-1 | TRBV2 | NA | TGTGCCAGCAGCCTAGCGGGGCCCCTCGATGAGCAGTTCTTC | CASSLAGPLDEQFF
NA | TRBJ1-5 | TRBV7-9 | NA | TGTGCCAGCAGCCTAGAGGGGTACGGACAGTACAATCAGCCCCAGCATTTT | CASSLEGYGQYNQPQHF
NA | TRBJ2-1 | TRBV6-5 | NA | TGTGCCAGCAGGGCCGGGACAACTTACAATGAGCAGTTCTTC | CASRAGTTYNEQFF
NA | TRBJ2-1 | TRBV6-5 | NA | TGTGCCAGCAGTTGGGGCAGCTCCTACAATGAGCAGTTCTTC | CASSWGSSYNEQFF
TRBD1 | TRBJ1-4 | TRBV5-8 | NA | TGTGCCAGCAGCTTACCTCCGGGACAGGGTAATGAAAAACTGTTTTTT | CASSLPPGQGNEKLFF
NA | TRBJ1-1 | TRBV6-5 | NA | TGTGCCAGCAGTTACTCGGGGGGGGTAGCTTTCTTT | CASSYSGGVAFF